The 19 T cell receptor beta chains listed next were all sequenced from one sample in a study of human T cells and chemical hapten exposure. Using its own MiXCR run on the RACE reads, TCRdb lists one record per CDR3 protein. The repertoire holds more than 80,000 distinct CDR3 sequences, over 9.5% seen once, with roughly 5% in the top ten. Time point here: patch test 2, 6 weeks after DPC sensitization. Treatment of the sample: therapeutic diphenylcyclopropenone sensitization with weekly scalp DPC. The specimen comprised whole blood, sampled in connection with sensitization to the hapten diphenylcyclopropenone (DPC). These receptors were obtained from a woman in her forties or fifties with alopecia areata. Some clones in this sample may be carry-over from other donors' samples.

Many counts were recorded for this clonotype. This chain links TRBV7-2 with TRBJ2-1; 9 bases map to TRBD1. Germline loops: CDR1 SGHTA, CDR2 FQGNSA. V lost 5 bases, J lost 0 bases, and 2 bases stayed unmatched. CDR3 length: 15 amino acids. CDR3 residues: CASSLTGGSYNEQFF. DNA of the CDR3: TGTGCCAGCAGCCTGACAGGGGGCTCCTACAATGAGCAGTTCTTC.

There are a few counts of this clonotype. V usage is TRBV5-1 and J usage is TRBJ1-1; D unresolved. Trimming left V 2 bases short and J 11 bases short, with 19 bases between. CDR3 length: 14 amino acids. Germline V CDR1 and CDR2: SGHRS, YFSETQ. The CDR3 DNA reads as TGCGCCAGCAGCTTTACCCCGGGGTCTCAGGTCGCTTTCTTT. Protein sequence: CASSFTPGSQVAFF.

There are many counts of this clonotype. This CDR3 reads CASSPQGDQPQHF. For the CDR3, the DNA is TGTGCCAGCTCACCACAAGGGGACCAGCCCCAGCATTTT. The chain couples TRBV18 to TRBJ1-5; possible D gene TRBD1, 5 bases. The CDR3 has 13 residues. V lost 1 base and J 7 bases, leaving 8 bases between the germline ends. Per germline, CDR1 KGHSH and CDR2 LQKENI.

This clonotype has a count of ten or more. The rearrangement joins TRBV9 to TRBJ1-1, with a weak D call TRBD1 (6 bases). CDR1 is SGDLS, CDR2 YYNGEE, per germline. V was clipped by 0 bases and J by 0 bases, with 15 bases between them. The length of the CDR3 is 17 residues. For the CDR3, the DNA is TGTGCCAGCAGCGTAGTCGGGTCGCAGGGGTTGAACACTGAAGCTTTCTTT. It encodes CASSVVGSQGLNTEAFF.

This clonotype was seen at least ten times. The chain is built from TRBV18 and TRBJ2-7; 13 nucleotides align to TRBD2. V was clipped by 5 bases and J by 5 bases; unmatched bases: 6. The CDR3 loop spans 15 amino acids. Germline V gene sequence: CDR1 KGHSH, CDR2 LQKENI. The CDR3 coding sequence is TGTGCCAGCTCATCGACTAGCGGGAGGACGGACGAGCAGTACTTC. It yields the protein CASSSTSGRTDEQYF. Based on the CDR3 plus reference TRBV18 and TRBJ2-7, the full variable domain is NAGVMQNPRHLVRRRGQEARLRCSPMKGHSHVYWYRQLPEEGLKFMVYLQKENIIDESGMPKERFSAEFPKEGPSILRIQQVVRGDSAAYFCASSSTSGRTDEQYFGPGTRLTVT.

This clonotype has at least ten counts. The rearrangement joins TRBV2 to TRBJ2-7; 8 nucleotides match TRBD2. The CDR3 has 14 amino acids. The V gene end was trimmed by 8 bases and the J gene end by 0 bases; junction bases not matched to a gene: 6. The germline CDR1 and CDR2 sequences are SNHLY and FYNNEI. As DNA, the CDR3 is TGTGCCAGCCGGTTAGCGGGAAGCTCCTACGAGCAGTACTTC. Protein sequence: CASRLAGSSYEQYF.

This clonotype was found many times. The V gene is TRBV19, the J gene TRBJ2-1; unclear D gene. The CDR3 consists of 17 residues. Deletions cut 4 bases from V and 3 bases from J, with 19 bases between. Germline V lookup: CDR1 LNHDA, CDR2 SQIVND (reference sequence). CDR3 nucleotides: TGTGCCAGTAGTAGTACTGGGGAACACTATAACTACAATGAGCAGTTCTTC. It translates to CASSSTGEHYNYNEQFF.

This clonotype was seen only a few times. The chain is built from TRBV5-1 and TRBJ2-1, with TRBD2 matching over 9 bases. This CDR3 region has 16 residues. Germline V gives CDR1 SGHRS, CDR2 YFSETQ. With V trimmed by 1 base and J by 7 bases, 9 bases remained unmatched. CDR3 protein: CASSLSGTSSLNEQFF. The CDR3 DNA reads TGCGCCAGCAGCTTGTCTGGGACTAGCTCGTTGAATGAGCAGTTCTTC.

The chain carries TRBV28 and TRBJ1-1; no reliable D call. The CDR3 length is 11 residues. Germline V CDR1 and CDR2: MDHEN, SYDVKM. The CDR3 DNA reads TGTGTCATCTCCGGTTGGACTGAAGCTTTCTTT. Its translation: CVISGWTEAFF. The full variable domain, in which reference TRBV28 and TRBJ1-1 provide the parts outside the CDR3, is DVKVTQSSRYLVKRTGEKVFLECVQDMDHENMFWYRQDPGLGLRLIYFSYDVKMKEKGDIPEGYSVSREKKERFSLILESASTNQTSMYLCVISGWTEAFFGQGTRLTVV.

This clonotype was detected many times. The CDR3 protein is CASSYRRGSGEQFF. The CDR3 nucleotides read TGTGCCAGCAGTTACCGACGGGGATCGGGTGAGCAGTTCTTC. The chain carries TRBV6-2 or TRBV6-3 and TRBJ2-1; possible D gene TRBD2, 5 bases. Per the germline V gene, CDR1 is MNHEY and CDR2 is SVGEGT. Trimming left V 2 bases short and J 9 bases short, with 14 bases between. The CDR3 is 14 amino acids.

This clonotype has a count of ten or more. For the CDR3, the DNA is TGCGCCAGCAGTATTAGCGGGAGGGCCTCCACAGATACGCAGTATTTT. This codes for CASSISGRASTDTQYF. This chain links TRBV5-1 with TRBJ2-3; 11 positions match TRBD2. The CDR3 consists of 16 residues. Germline V gene sequence: CDR1 SGHRS, CDR2 YFSETQ. Trimming took 5 bases from V and 2 from J; bases not matched to a gene: 7.

V usage is TRBV6-1 and J usage is TRBJ2-7; D may be TRBD1 (6 bases). This CDR3 is 15 amino acids long. Germline V CDR1 and CDR2: MNHNS, SASEGT. The V gene lost 5 bases and the J gene lost 0 bases, with 14 bases spanning the gap. In DNA, the CDR3 is TGTGCCAGCAGTTTCCGACGGGACACCTCCTACGAGCAGTACTTC. As protein: CASSFRRDTSYEQYF.

This clonotype was found many times. The chain links TRBV7-2 to TRBJ2-2; tentatively, D is TRBD1 (5 bases). Trimming removed 1 base from V and 5 bases from J, with 8 bases in between. CDR1 is SGHTA, CDR2 FQGNSA, per germline. The CDR3 is 14 amino acids. CDR3 loop: CASSLVYRTGELFF. The CDR3 DNA follows: TGTGCCAGCAGCTTAGTGTACAGGACCGGGGAGCTGTTTTTT.

As for this clonotype: Since a much larger clone is just one base distant, this may be a read error. J is TRBJ2-3 and V is TRBV27; D unresolved. The V end was cut by 3 bases, the J end by 5 bases, with 3 bases between. CDR3 length: 11 amino acids. Per germline, CDR1 MNHEY and CDR2 SMNVEV (reference sequence). The CDR3 coding sequence is TGTGCCAGCAGTTTTTTAGATACGCAGTATTTT. This encodes CASSFLDTQYF.

This clonotype was counted only a few times. The chain recombines TRBV6-2 or TRBV6-3 with TRBJ2-3; 9 nucleotides align to TRBD1. This CDR3 comprises 15 residues. V was clipped by 6 bases and J by 2 bases; unmatched bases: 6. The V gene's germline CDR1 is MNHEY and CDR2 SVGEGT. CDR3 bases: TGTGCCAGCAGCCTGGGACAGGGTGACACAGATACGCAGTATTTT. This sequence encodes CASSLGQGDTDTQYF.

This clonotype has a count of ten or more. The chain recombines TRBV5-1 with TRBJ2-2, with TRBD2 matching 9 bases. Trimming cost V 1 base and J 1 base; bases outside gene matches: 2. Germline CDR1 is SGHRS and CDR2 is YFSETQ. This CDR3 comprises 16 residues. The CDR3 sequence is CASSLLAGVNTGELFF. The CDR3 coding sequence is TGCGCCAGCAGCTTGTTAGCGGGAGTGAACACCGGGGAGCTGTTTTTT.

This clonotype was counted between two and nine times. This chain uses TRBV21-1 with TRBJ2-7; the table gives TRBD2 as D, unverified against the DNA. TRBV21-1 is given as a pseudogene. The CDR3 totals 14 residues. In DNA form, the CDR3 reads TGTGCCAGAATGCCGGGACTGAGCTCCTACGAGCAGTACTTC. This codes for CARMPGLSSYEQYF.

This clonotype was detected only a few times. The chain uses TRBV7-6 and TRBJ2-2; the D is unclear. From germline, CDR1 is SGHVS and CDR2 FNYEAQ. The CDR3 is 12 residues long. V gave up 0 bases and J gave up 5 bases, with 1 base separating them. The CDR3 region is CASSLATGELFF. As DNA, the CDR3 is TGTGCCAGCAGCTTAGCAACCGGGGAGCTGTTTTTT.

This sequence joins TRBV18 and TRBJ2-7; D could derive from TRBD1 or TRBD2 (5 bases each). The germline V gene has CDR1 KGHSH and CDR2 LQKENI. The CDR3 extends over 15 amino acids. V lost 5 bases, J lost 3 bases, and 17 bases lay in between. Here the CDR3 reads CASSAGSGTNYEQYF. The CDR3 DNA reads TGTGCCAGCTCAGCAGGGAGCGGTACTAACTACGAGCAGTACTTC. Full variable domain (outside the CDR3, taken from reference TRBV18 and TRBJ2-7): NAGVMQNPRHLVRRRGQEARLRCSPMKGHSHVYWYRQLPEEGLKFMVYLQKENIIDESGMPKERFSAEFPKEGPSILRIQQVVRGDSAAYFCASSAGSGTNYEQYFGPGTRLTVT.